This T cell receptor beta chain comes out of a study of regulatory and conventional T cells in RAG deficiency. General study points: Omenn patients showed >75% Treg-Tconv overlap and shorter CDR3 lengths. Omenn syndrome and CID/AS patients had around 100-fold fewer unique Treg TCR beta sequences, versus approximately 10-fold elsewhere.

With respect to this clone: Its antigen remains unidentified.

Blood CD4+ CD25-low CD127-high conventional T cells supplied the genomic DNA template. The length of the CDR3 is 15 residues. CDR1 and CDR2 from the germline V gene are WNHNN and SYGVQD (reference sequence). Trimming took 4 bases from V and 5 from J, leaving 14 bases between them. The protocol was immunoSEQ multiplex PCR, while the TCRdb copy is restricted to in-frame clones and leaves out a portion. The data contain tens of thousands of clones, around 92% of them singletons. The data also belong to a second study, concerning regulatory T cells. That investigation notes: The primer mix had 52 TRBV and 13 TRBJ primers.

This sequence was found in a human donor in good health. Sample: CD4+ T cells sorted from blood. The chain uses TRBV10-1 and TRBJ2-2; D is tentatively TRBD1 or TRBD2 (6 bases each). CDR3 protein: CASSGQVGGTGELFF. The CDR3 DNA reads as TGCGCCAGCAGTGGACAGGTGGGGGGAACCGGGGAGCTGTTTTTT.